This record concerns one TCR beta chain sequence. The target of this receptor is not known. No much larger clonotype is one base removed from it; base qualities were not supplied. Sample time point, as interpreted from the label and publication: pretreatment peripheral blood. A cohort of about 30 patients with locally advanced or metastatic urothelial carcinoma, treated at Memorial Sloan Kettering on a trial protocol, was included. Peripheral blood mononuclear cells were collected pretreatment and during treatment, with between 1 and 8 total time points per patient. The Qiagen DNeasy Blood extraction kit was used to purify genomic DNA from total PBMCs and from tumor samples. PBMCs were collected pretreatment and during treatment, and were isolated and stored as previously described. Synthetic TCR analog templates were spiked into each PCR so that absolute template abundance could be estimated from read counts. The immunoSEQ assay was used to amplify TCRbeta CDR3 regions from genomic DNA with bias-controlled V and J gene primers. Sequencing of rearranged TCRbeta segments was done at approximately 20X coverage. Per the source publication's procedure: Clustering was used to correct sequencing errors, and CDR3s were annotated against IMGT to assign V, D and J genes. Out-of-frame and stop-codon sequences were excluded, and only productive TCRbeta rearrangements were used in downstream analyses. Clonality was calculated as one minus the Shannon entropy normalized by the log of the number of unique productive sequences. Clones differing between time points or between blood and tumor were identified by Fisher's exact test with Benjamini-Hochberg correction at adjusted p below 0.01. Held by TCRdb, this immuneACCESS table contains in-frame sequences only and omits some clones. Under half of the omission traces to an unresolved V gene where checked; the cause of the rest is unknown. V, J and clone size were drawn from that table, and D and trimming were deduced from the DNA. The sample table records about 95,000 clones; around 90% of these occur just once. Roughly 2% of the sample goes to the ten largest clones.

This sample is drawn from a study of PD-L1 blockade in urothelial cancer (dated by TCRdb to about 2017). Notes on the research overall: Every patient began therapy around 2014 and was given atezolizumab 1,200 mg intravenously every 3 weeks. About 85% of the 29 patients were males with bladder-origin urothelial cancer, and about 65% of the 29 reported a prior smoking history. Patients had an ECOG performance status of 0 or 1 and had received between 0 and 3 prior chemotherapy regimens. Blood samples were analyzed 3 weeks after the start of treatment (second dose) and 6 weeks after the start of treatment. Blood samples gave a median of about 140,000 T cells and 77,000 or so unique TCRs, with a median clonality of approximately 0.08. An exploratory multi-omic analysis was conducted of the somatic, immune and clinical correlates of response to PD-L1 blockade with atezolizumab in urothelial cancer. Pretreatment tumor samples and matched peripheral blood, collected serially before and after atezolizumab treatment, underwent TCR sequencing. Durable clinical benefit was defined as progression-free survival longer than 6 months, and TCR features were also tested against progression-free and overall survival. In the same patients, whole exome sequencing and RNA sequencing of pretreatment tumors were performed in addition to TCR sequencing. Durable clinical benefit was achieved by nine patients and was not achieved by 20 patients. Pretreatment blood TCR-seq was available for twenty-nine patients, at least one posttreatment blood collection was obtained for some 24 patients, and tumor TCR-seq was available for some 24 patients. Results the study describes overall, beyond this receptor: Improved progression-free and overall survival was associated with having pretreatment peripheral blood TCR clonality below the median. Because the sample size was small (n ≈ 28) and many of the analyses were exploratory, the results are meant to be hypothesis-generating. At 3 weeks after the start of treatment, tumor-associated TCR clones in peripheral blood had expanded more in patients with durable benefit (n ≈ 20, p = 0.022).

Taken from the germline V gene (reference sequence), the CDR1 and CDR2 loops are SEHNR and FQNEAQ. V drops 5 bases and J drops 6 bases, leaving 10 bases in between. Measured from the cysteine to the phenylalanine, the CDR3 is 12 residues long. Only the CDR3 DNA stays, 36 bases, in frame from base 1. This receptor chain uses TRBV7-9 and TRBJ1-1, with no reliable assignment of the D segment. Sequenced material: PBMCs, taken around atezolizumab (anti-PD-L1) treatment. The TCR originated in a man aged 60-69 years with urothelial cancer. The CDR3 sequence is CASSPGRPEAFF. Read as DNA, the sequence is TGTGCCAGCAGCCCCGGGAGACCTGAAGCTTTCTTT. The CDR3, completed at both ends by the reference TRBV7-9 and TRBJ1-1 genes, gives the full variable domain DTGVSQNPRHKITKRGQNVTFRCDPISEHNRLYWYRQTLGQGPEFLTYFQNEAQLEKSRLLSDRFSAERPKGSFSTLEIQRTEQGDSAMYLCASSPGRPEAFFGQGTRLTVV.